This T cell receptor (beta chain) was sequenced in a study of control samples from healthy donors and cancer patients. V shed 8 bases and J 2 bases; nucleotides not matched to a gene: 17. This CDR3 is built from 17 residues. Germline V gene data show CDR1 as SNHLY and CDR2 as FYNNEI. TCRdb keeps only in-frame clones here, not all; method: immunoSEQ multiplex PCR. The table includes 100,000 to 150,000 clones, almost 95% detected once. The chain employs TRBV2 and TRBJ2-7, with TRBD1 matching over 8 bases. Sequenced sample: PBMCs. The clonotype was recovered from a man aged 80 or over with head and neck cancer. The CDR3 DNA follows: TGTGCCAGCGCACAGGGGGGTTCTTTTGACTCCCCCTACGAGCAGTACTTC. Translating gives CASAQGGSFDSPYEQYF.